This T cell receptor beta chain appears in the sequencing data of a study of cytomegalovirus exposure and HLA in healthy donors. PCR was performed using 60 Vbeta and 13 Jbeta primers. This table comes from immunoSEQ multiplex PCR, and its TCRdb copy is limited to in-frame clones, with some not included. Here the sample spans more than 200,000 clones, around 79% being singletons. The V end lost 4 bases, the J end lost 4 bases, and 11 bases lay between the germline ends. This CDR3 comprises 14 residues. The V gene's germline CDR1 is SNHLY and CDR2 FYNNEI. The sequencing input was PBMCs. This sequence was found in a male donor in good health and CMV-seronegative. The chain employs TRBV2 and TRBJ1-5; D is undetermined. The CDR3 is CASSGGQNNQPQHF. The CDR3 bases are TGTGCCAGCAGTGGAGGTCAGAATAATCAGCCCCAGCATTTT.